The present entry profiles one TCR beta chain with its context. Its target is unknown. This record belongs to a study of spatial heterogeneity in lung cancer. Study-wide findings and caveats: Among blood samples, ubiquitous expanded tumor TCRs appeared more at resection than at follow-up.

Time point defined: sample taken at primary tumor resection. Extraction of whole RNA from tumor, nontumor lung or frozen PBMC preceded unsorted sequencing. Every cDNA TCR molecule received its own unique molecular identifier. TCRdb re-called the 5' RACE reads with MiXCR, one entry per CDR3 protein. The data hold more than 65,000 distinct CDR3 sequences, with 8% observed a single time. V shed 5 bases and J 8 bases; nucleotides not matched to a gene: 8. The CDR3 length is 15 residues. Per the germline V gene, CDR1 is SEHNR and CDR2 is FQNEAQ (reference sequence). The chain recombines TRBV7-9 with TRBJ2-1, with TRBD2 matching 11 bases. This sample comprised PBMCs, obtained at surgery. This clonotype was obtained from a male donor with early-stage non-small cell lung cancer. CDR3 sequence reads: CASSRTSGSWDEQFF. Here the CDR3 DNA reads TGTGCCAGCAGCCGAACTAGCGGGAGTTGGGATGAGCAGTTCTTC.